Below are 19 T cell receptor beta chains sequenced from a single sample in a study of blood T cell repertoires in COVID-19. The assay was immunoSEQ multiplex PCR, and TCRdb's table has in-frame clones only and misses some. The sample lists approximately 350,000 clones, approximately 90% occurring once. The sequenced sample was PBMCs or T cells enriched from blood (not recorded which). Source of these receptors: a man aged 18 to 29 who had recovered from COVID-19.

This clone was seen a single time. V gene TRBV7-3 combines with J gene TRBJ2-3, with D tentatively TRBD1 (5 bases). CDR1 and CDR2 from the germline V gene are SGHTA and FQGTGA. The CDR3 runs 14 residues. The V end was cut by 5 bases, the J end by 5 bases, with 14 bases between. CDR3 sequence (DNA): TGTGCCAGCAGCCAGGGCACAGCACAAGATACGCAGTATTTT. The encoded protein is CASSQGTAQDTQYF.

V is TRBV5-1 and J is TRBJ2-1; D not resolved. Germline V gene data show CDR1 as SGHRS and CDR2 as YFSETQ. The CDR3 runs 16 residues. V was trimmed by 1 base and J by 0 bases, leaving 11 bases between them. CDR3 in DNA: TGCGCCAGCAGCTTGTCCGCAGGCAGCTCCTACAATGAGCAGTTCTTC. Its protein is CASSLSAGSSYNEQFF.

This chain uses TRBV12-3 or TRBV12-4 with TRBJ2-1; TRBD2 aligns across 11 bases. V dropped 8 bases and J dropped 10; count of bases not matched to a gene: 7. There are 13 residues in the CDR3. CDR3 loop: CASQLAGVGEQFF. CDR3 nucleotides: TGTGCCAGCCAACTAGCGGGAGTGGGAGAGCAGTTCTTC.

V and J are TRBV13 and TRBJ2-5; D gene ambiguous. Germline V CDR1 and CDR2: PRHDT, FYEKMQ (reference sequence). V shed 3 bases and J shed 4 bases, with 9 bases lying between them. CDR3 length equals 13 residues. CDR3 sequence (DNA): TGTGCCAGCAGCTTTAGGAGAGTAGAGACCCAGTACTTC. It encodes CASSFRRVETQYF.

V and J are TRBV6-5 and TRBJ1-1; unclear D gene. The ends were cut back, 6 bases at V and 0 bases at J, with 11 bases in the middle. This CDR3 is 14 amino acids long. Germline V gene lookup returns CDR1 MNHEY and CDR2 SVGAGI. For the CDR3, the DNA is TGTGCCAGCAGCTCGCAGGCCGTGAACACTGAAGCTTTCTTT. It codes for CASSSQAVNTEAFF.

The chain is built from TRBV18 and TRBJ1-3, with a weak D call TRBD1 (5 bases). V was trimmed by 2 bases and J by 4 bases, leaving 18 bases between them. The CDR3 sequence is 17 residues long. From germline, CDR1 is KGHSH and CDR2 LQKENI. The chain's CDR3 is CASSPMASTVTGNTIYF. CDR3 bases: TGTGCCAGCTCACCAATGGCATCGACAGTTACAGGAAACACCATATATTTT.

Only one count was recorded for this clone. This chain uses TRBV7-9 with TRBJ1-2; 7 bases agree with TRBD1. Germline assignment: CDR1 SEHNR and CDR2 FQNEAQ (reference sequence). V trimming: 5 bases; J trimming: 4 bases; junction bases outside the gene matches: 7. This CDR3 is 14 amino acids long. The CDR3 DNA follows: TGTGCCAGCAGCCAGAGCCAGGGGGGCTATGGCTACACCTTC. Protein sequence: CASSQSQGGYGYTF.

The chain links TRBV27 to TRBJ1-4, with D unresolved. This CDR3 spans 13 amino acids. Trimming pared 6 bases from V and 3 bases from J, leaving 8 bases between. The germline V gene encodes CDR1 MNHEY and CDR2 SMNVEV (reference sequence). The CDR3 DNA sequence: TGTGCCAGCAGCCCCCGAGCTAATGAAAAACTGTTTTTT. Its translation is CASSPRANEKLFF. The entire variable domain, with the rest obtained from reference TRBV27 and TRBJ1-4, is as follows: EAQVTQNPRYLITVTGKKLTVTCSQNMNHEYMSWYRQDPGLGLRQIYYSMNVEVTDKGDVPEGYKVSRKEKRNFPLILESPSPNQTSLYFCASSPRANEKLFFGSGTQLSVL.

The rearrangement uses TRBV18 and TRBJ2-7; D may be TRBD2 (5 bases). There are 14 residues in the CDR3. V gave up 2 bases and J gave up 5 bases, with 13 bases separating them. CDR1 and CDR2 (germline): KGHSH, LQKENI. This CDR3 reads CASSPTGRRDEQYF. The CDR3 DNA reads as TGTGCCAGCTCACCAACGGGGAGACGGGACGAGCAGTACTTC.

The V and J genes are TRBV10-2 and TRBJ2-1; 11 nucleotides match TRBD2. The V gene end was trimmed by 9 bases and the J gene end by 4 bases; junction bases not matched to a gene: 8. The CDR3 runs to 15 residues. CDR1 is WSHSY and CDR2 is SAAADI in the germline V gene. The CDR3 sequence: CASTAGTSGYNEQFF. The CDR3, as DNA: TGCGCCAGTACGGCCGGGACTAGCGGTTACAATGAGCAGTTCTTC.

This chain uses TRBV24-1 with TRBJ1-6; no clear D. This CDR3 region has 15 residues. Germline V gene data show CDR1 as KGHDR and CDR2 as SFDVKD. V dropped 5 bases and J dropped 5 bases, with 12 bases sitting between them. CDR3: CATSGGLNDNSPLHF. CDR3 nucleotides: TGTGCCACCAGTGGCGGGCTCAACGATAATTCACCCCTCCACTTT.

The genes are TRBV7-6 and TRBJ1-1; D uncertain. Germline CDR1 and CDR2: SGHVS and FNYEAQ. Trimming shortened V by 5 bases and J by 3 bases, and 16 bases separated the two germline ends. The CDR3 totals 15 residues. CDR3 DNA: TGTGCCAGCAGCCCCAACCCGGTATTGGACACTGAAGCTTTCTTT. Amino acids: CASSPNPVLDTEAFF.

The chain combines TRBV5-1 with TRBJ2-1; 7 bases align to TRBD2. Germline loops: CDR1 SGHRS, CDR2 YFSETQ. Trimming took 2 bases from V and 8 from J; bases not matched to a gene: 7. The length of the CDR3 is 14 residues. CDR3 DNA sequence: TGCGCCAGCAGCTTCGCGGAAGGGAGGGATGAGCAGTTCTTC. As protein: CASSFAEGRDEQFF.

This chain links TRBV5-4 with TRBJ1-2, with TRBD1 matching over 9 bases. This CDR3 region has 13 residues. Germline assignment: CDR1 SGHNT and CDR2 YYREEE (reference sequence). V lost 4 bases to trimming and J lost 8 bases; unmatched junction nucleotides: 6. CDR3: CASSPRTGEGYTF. CDR3 nucleotide sequence: TGTGCCAGCAGCCCACGGACAGGGGAAGGCTACACCTTC.

The CDR3 protein is CASSQDHRSGKLFF. As DNA, the CDR3 is TGCGCCAGCAGCCAAGATCACAGGTCTGGAAAACTGTTTTTT. The V gene is TRBV4-3, the J gene TRBJ1-4; tentatively, D is TRBD1 (5 bases). The CDR3 spans 14 residues. Germline CDR1 is LGHNA and CDR2 is YSLEER. V lost 0 bases and J 10 bases, leaving 12 bases between the germline ends.

The chain has TRBV18 and TRBJ1-1; D may be TRBD1 (6 bases). V lost 3 bases and J lost 4, with 15 bases in between. CDR3 length: 15 amino acids. Per germline, CDR1 KGHSH and CDR2 LQKENI. DNA of the CDR3: TGTGCCAGCTCACCCCGGACAGACTGGGGCACTGAAGCTTTCTTT. Protein product: CASSPRTDWGTEAFF.

The V gene is TRBV28, the J gene TRBJ2-2, with no clear D. Germline V gene data show CDR1 as MDHEN and CDR2 as SYDVKM. This CDR3 has 12 amino acids. The CDR3: CVIGGFTGELFF. Written as DNA, the CDR3 is TGTGTTATTGGCGGATTCACCGGGGAGCTGTTTTTT.

V gene TRBV28 combines with J gene TRBJ2-7; 8 bases line up with TRBD2. The J segment lost 2 bases and the V segment lost 6 bases, leaving 6 bases of the junction unmatched. The CDR3 covers 14 residues. The germline V gene encodes CDR1 MDHEN and CDR2 SYDVKM. CDR3 coding DNA: TGTGCCAGCAGCTTGGGACTAGGCACCTACGAGCAGTACTTC. It specifies CASSLGLGTYEQYF.

The chain uses TRBV5-4 and TRBJ2-1; 7 nucleotides align to TRBD2. CDR1 SGHNT and CDR2 YYREEE come from the germline V gene (reference sequence). The length of the CDR3 is 13 residues. The trim removed 6 bases at V and 12 bases at J, leaving 12 bases unmatched. CDR3 in DNA: TGTGCCAGCACCTCCTTCGGGTCGGGAGGGCAGTTCTTC. It specifies CASTSFGSGGQFF. Full variable domain (missing parts from reference TRBV5-4 and TRBJ2-1): ETGVTQSPTHLIKTRGQQVTLRCSSQSGHNTVSWYQQALGQGPQFIFQYYREEENGRGNFPPRFSGLQFPNYSSELNVNALELDDSALYLCASTSFGSGGQFFGPGTRLTVL.